This note documents a single T cell receptor (beta chain) sequence. The protocol was immunoSEQ multiplex PCR, while the TCRdb copy is restricted to in-frame clones and leaves out a portion. The profile covers a few hundred thousand clones, with 85% to 90% appearing a single time and roughly a tenth taken by the ten largest. These data belong to a study of blood T cell repertoires in COVID-19. The specimen was peripheral blood. The sequence came from a woman aged 50 to 60 with COVID-19, enrolled during active disease.

The CDR3 DNA reads TGTGCCAGCAGTAAGCTGCGAACAGATACGCAGTATTTT. This encodes CASSKLRTDTQYF. The V and J genes are TRBV6-2 or TRBV6-3 and TRBJ2-3, with no clear D. CDR3 size: 13 residues. The germline V gene has CDR1 MNHEY and CDR2 SVGEGT. Trimming removed 5 bases from V and 3 bases from J, with 9 bases in between.